The 31 T cell receptor beta chains below come from one sample, sequenced in a study of CD8+ T cells in alopecia areata. Treatment indicated: oral pan-JAK inhibitor, 5-10 mg twice daily. Following RNA extraction, reverse transcription yielded cDNA that acted as the sequencing template. The assay was immunoSEQ multiplex PCR, and TCRdb's table has in-frame clones only and misses some. The sample comprises a few hundred thousand clones, 50% to 60% of which are singletons, and about 1.4% rests with the top ten. The material was CD4+ T cells sorted from blood, obtained at week 4, from a patient treated with tofacitinib. These receptors all stem from a human donor with alopecia areata.

This clone was seen a single time. As DNA, the CDR3 is TGTGCCAGCAGCTTAAACCGGGACGTACTCTACGAGCAGTACTTC. It translates to CASSLNRDVLYEQYF. The chain recombines TRBV11-2 with TRBJ2-7; D possibly matches TRBD1 or TRBD2 (5 bases each). V was trimmed by 2 bases and J by 3 bases, leaving 14 bases between them. The CDR3 runs 15 residues. CDR1 and CDR2 from the germline V gene are SGHAT and FQNNGV.

This sequence joins TRBV11-1 and TRBJ2-7; 9 bases fit TRBD1. The ends lost 5 bases at V and 5 bases at J; junction bases unmatched: 7. CDR1 and CDR2 from the germline V gene are SGHAT and FQDESV (reference sequence). CDR3 length: 14 amino acids. CDR3 sequence reads: CASSIPGQGHEQYF. CDR3 nucleotide sequence: TGTGCCAGCAGCATACCGGGACAGGGCCACGAGCAGTACTTC.

This clone was observed once. The genes are TRBV10-2 and TRBJ2-7, with D perhaps matching TRBD2 (5 bases). V gave up 2 bases and J gave up 6 bases, with 11 bases separating them. Per germline, CDR1 WSHSY and CDR2 SAAADI. The CDR3 contains 13 residues. CDR3 sequence: CASSELASGEQYF. The CDR3 coding sequence is TGCGCCAGCAGTGAGCTAGCCTCGGGCGAGCAGTACTTC.

This clone was counted only a few times. The chain uses TRBV9 and TRBJ1-4; no definite D call. The V end was cut by 5 bases, the J end by 2 bases, with 4 bases between. The CDR3 runs 12 residues. From germline, CDR1 is SGDLS and CDR2 YYNGEE. CDR3 protein: CASSDTNEKLFF. CDR3 bases: TGTGCCAGCAGTGACACTAATGAAAAACTGTTTTTT. Combining the CDR3 with reference TRBV9 and TRBJ1-4 gives the whole variable domain DSGVTQTPKHLITATGQRVTLRCSPRSGDLSVYWYQQSLDQGLQFLIQYYNGEERAKGNILERFSAQQFPDLHSELNLSSLELGDSALYFCASSDTNEKLFFGSGTQLSVL.

This clone was observed once. The J gene is TRBJ1-2, the V gene TRBV2; D gene uncertain. Trimming stripped 4 bases from V and 5 bases from J, with 14 bases between. Germline CDR1 SNHLY, CDR2 FYNNEI. The CDR3 extends over 14 amino acids. CDR3 amino acids: CASSAEGERYGYTF. CDR3 in DNA: TGTGCCAGCAGTGCCGAGGGCGAGAGGTATGGCTACACCTTC.

In its sample, this clone was seen once. The rearrangement uses TRBV30 and TRBJ1-2; a possible D gene is TRBD1 (5 bases). CDR1 and CDR2 (germline): GTSNPN, SVGIG (reference sequence). Trimming shortened V by 5 bases and J by 2 bases, and 9 bases separated the two germline ends. The CDR3 consists of 12 residues. The CDR3 region has the DNA TGTGCCTGGGGGGCCCAGAACTATGGCTACACCTTC. Amino acid sequence: CAWGAQNYGYTF.

For this clone: An end of the junction does not agree with germline; a read error may underlie this. The chain carries TRBV29-1 and TRBJ1-2; 7 bases line up with TRBD1. The germline gives CDR1 SQVTM, CDR2 ANQGSEA. The CDR3 length is 12 residues. The CDR3 nucleotides are TGCAGCGTGAAACTCCCCGGGACAGCTTCCTCCTTC. Its translation is CSVKLPGTASSF.

This clone came up a few times. The chain has TRBV14 and TRBJ2-2; D is possibly TRBD2 (6 bases). Germline CDR1 reads SGHDN; CDR2 reads FVKESK. The CDR3 consists of 17 residues. V lost 1 base to trimming and J lost 4 bases, with 16 bases between them. Here the CDR3 reads CASSQASGGEPTGELFF. For the CDR3, the DNA is TGTGCCAGCAGCCAAGCTTCAGGAGGGGAGCCCACCGGGGAGCTGTTTTTT. The variable domain in full, completed from reference TRBV14 and TRBJ2-2, reads EAGVTQFPSHSVIEKGQTVTLRCDPISGHDNLYWYRRVMGKEIKFLLHFVKESKQDESGMPNNRFLAERTGGTYSTLKVQPAELEDSGVYFCASSQASGGEPTGELFFGEGSRLTVL.

The rearrangement uses TRBV27 and TRBJ2-5, with a possible D match to TRBD1 (6 bases). Germline V lookup: CDR1 MNHEY, CDR2 SMNVEV (reference sequence). This CDR3 contains 14 residues. Trimming stripped 3 bases from V and 5 bases from J, with 13 bases between. The CDR3 region has the DNA TGTGCCAGCAGTTTGTCAGGGGTGAGGGAGACCCAGTACTTC. Protein sequence: CASSLSGVRETQYF.

V usage is TRBV4-3 and J usage is TRBJ1-2; 7 bases match TRBD1. The CDR3 has 15 residues. Germline CDR1 is LGHNA and CDR2 is YSLEER. With V trimmed by 0 bases and J by 0 bases, 1 base remained unmatched. The CDR3 protein is CASSQDQGANYGYTF. CDR3 nucleotides: TGCGCCAGCAGCCAAGATCAGGGGGCTAACTATGGCTACACCTTC.

The chain is built from TRBV5-1 and TRBJ2-2; unclear D gene. The CDR3 is 14 amino acids. The V gene lost 2 bases and the J gene lost 4 bases, with 9 bases spanning the gap. The germline gives CDR1 SGHRS, CDR2 YFSETQ. CDR3 region: CASSFLDPTGELFF. The DNA of the CDR3 is TGCGCCAGCAGCTTCTTGGACCCCACCGGGGAGCTGTTTTTT.

To note about this clone: Other DNA sequences from this sample encode an identical CDR3 as well. The chain has TRBV5-1 and TRBJ2-3, with D possibly being TRBD1 (6 bases). With 4 bases removed from V and 2 bases from J, the gap between germline ends came to 11 bases. This CDR3 spans 14 amino acids. Germline V lookup: CDR1 SGHRS, CDR2 YFSETQ. This chain's CDR3 is CASSLGQNTDTQYF. In nucleotides, the CDR3 is TGCGCCAGCAGCCTCGGACAGAACACAGATACGCAGTATTTT. The whole variable domain, remainder taken from reference TRBV5-1 and TRBJ2-3, is KAGVTQTPRYLIKTRGQQVTLSCSPISGHRSVSWYQQTPGQGLQFLFEYFSETQRNKGNFPGRFSGRQFSNSRSEMNVSTLELGDSALYLCASSLGQNTDTQYFGPGTRLTVL.

The chain is built from TRBV11-2 and TRBJ2-1; tentative D call: TRBD1 (6 bases). The germline V gene encodes CDR1 SGHAT and CDR2 FQNNGV. With 4 bases removed from V and 10 bases from J, the gap between germline ends came to 20 bases. This CDR3 region has 15 residues. CDR3 bases: TGTGCCAGCAGCTCACTCCGGGACAAGGTACGCGAGCAGTTCTTC. Translating gives CASSSLRDKVREQFF.

The chain links TRBV7-3 to TRBJ2-2; D unresolved. The V gene's germline CDR1 is SGHTA and CDR2 FQGTGA. V was trimmed by 4 bases and J by 7 bases, leaving 10 bases between them. The CDR3 is made up of 13 amino acids. The chain's CDR3 is CASSSDGVGELFF. CDR3 in DNA: TGTGCCAGCAGCTCCGACGGTGTCGGGGAGCTGTTTTTT. Drawing the rest from reference TRBV7-3 and TRBJ2-2, the complete variable domain is GAGVSQTPSNKVTEKGKYVELRCDPISGHTALYWYRQSLGQGPEFLIYFQGTGAADDSGLPNDRFFAVRPEGSVSTLKIQRTERGDSAVYLCASSSDGVGELFFGEGSRLTVL.

This clone is medium-sized by share. This chain connects TRBV10-3 to TRBJ2-1; no firm D call. The germline V gene encodes CDR1 ENHRY and CDR2 SYGVKD. The CDR3 contains 11 residues. V was pared by 8 bases and J by 7 bases, with 9 bases between. CDR3 DNA sequence: TGTGCCATCGGTAGTGATAATGAGCAGTTCTTC. Protein sequence: CAIGSDNEQFF.

This clone has a handful of counts. The V call is TRBV23-1, the J call TRBJ1-4, with D possibly TRBD1 on 6 matching bases. TRBV23-1 is an ORF for which the function is uncertain. This CDR3 is 13 amino acids long. V was pared by 0 bases and J by 8 bases, with 7 bases between. CDR3 amino acids: CASSQSDSEKLFF. As DNA, the CDR3 is TGCGCCAGCAGTCAATCGGACAGCGAAAAACTGTTTTTT.

This clone occurred a few times. The gene calls are TRBV7-9 and TRBJ2-7; TRBD1 matches at 9 bases. The CDR3 loop spans 18 amino acids. CDR1 and CDR2 from the germline V gene are SEHNR and FQNEAQ (reference sequence). The ends lost 5 bases at V and 0 bases at J; junction bases unmatched: 14. The chain's CDR3 is CASSQSRRGQGNSYEQYF. In nucleotides, the CDR3 is TGTGCCAGCAGCCAGAGCAGGAGAGGACAGGGGAACTCCTACGAGCAGTACTTC.

V gene TRBV29-1 combines with J gene TRBJ1-1, with TRBD1 matching over 8 bases. The CDR3 spans 12 residues. The V and J ends lost 7 bases and 5 bases, in that order; junction bases with no gene match: 6. Germline CDR1 is SQVTM and CDR2 is ANQGSEA. As DNA, the CDR3 is TGCAGCGGGACAGGGCAGGGTACTGAAGCTTTCTTT. It is translated as CSGTGQGTEAFF.

The sample holds a few counts of this clone. The rearrangement links TRBV30 to TRBJ1-1; TRBD1 is a possible D gene (5 bases). Germline V gives CDR1 GTSNPN, CDR2 SVGIG (reference sequence). With 0 bases removed from V and 9 bases from J, the gap between germline ends came to 11 bases. The CDR3 loop spans 12 amino acids. In DNA, the CDR3 is TGTGCCTGGAGTGTTCCGACAGCCCAAGCTTTCTTT. Protein: CAWSVPTAQAFF.

The CDR3 DNA reads TGTGCCAGCAGCTCAGGGGCGGAACTCTATGGCTACACCTTC. It encodes CASSSGAELYGYTF. The genes are TRBV7-2 and TRBJ1-2; possibly TRBD1 for D (6 bases). Germline CDR1 and CDR2: SGHTA and FQGNSA. The CDR3 totals 14 residues. The V end was cut by 4 bases, the J end by 4 bases, with 13 bases between.

This clone came up a few times. The chain employs TRBV7-2 and TRBJ2-3; D possibly matches TRBD1 or TRBD2 (5 bases each). The CDR3 runs 14 residues. V dropped 5 bases and J dropped 4 bases, with 13 bases sitting between them. Per germline, CDR1 SGHTA and CDR2 FQGNSA. CDR3 amino acids: CASSPSQGADTQYF. In nucleotides, the CDR3 is TGTGCCAGCAGCCCCAGCCAGGGAGCAGATACGCAGTATTTT.

In its sample, this clone was seen many times. The chain couples TRBV10-3 to TRBJ1-1; 11 nucleotides agree with TRBD1. The CDR3 sequence is 16 residues long. With V trimmed by 6 bases and J by 2 bases, 8 bases remained unmatched. Looked up from germline, CDR1 is ENHRY and CDR2 is SYGVKD. The CDR3 bases are TGTGCCATCAGCTCGGGACAGGGGGGAGGAAACACTGAAGCTTTCTTT. It codes for CAISSGQGGGNTEAFF.

This chain joins TRBV6-1 and TRBJ2-3, with D unresolved. The CDR3 spans 16 residues. Germline CDR1 and CDR2: MNHNS and SASEGT. Trimming removed 2 bases from V and 4 bases from J, with 16 bases in between. Here the CDR3 DNA reads TGTGCCAGCAGTGAAAAGACGCAGATCGTCGCAGATACGCAGTATTTT. It specifies CASSEKTQIVADTQYF.

The table lists this clone with a few counts. The V and J genes are TRBV29-1 and TRBJ2-7; no clear D. Germline CDR1 and CDR2: SQVTM and ANQGSEA. The CDR3 extends over 12 amino acids. The CDR3 sequence: CSFAPGPYEQYF. The CDR3 DNA reads TGCAGTTTCGCCCCAGGCCCCTACGAGCAGTACTTC.

This clone occurred a few times. The identical CDR3 is also encoded by other nucleotide sequences in the sample. The chain links TRBV30 to TRBJ2-5; D might be TRBD1 or TRBD2, each matching 6 bases. The germline V and J ends were trimmed by 0 bases and 2 bases, with 13 bases remaining between them. The CDR3 is 15 amino acids. Looked up from germline, CDR1 is GTSNPN and CDR2 is SVGIG (reference sequence). The CDR3 is CAWSVQGGVQETQYF. CDR3 bases: TGTGCCTGGAGTGTACAGGGAGGAGTTCAAGAGACCCAGTACTTC. Complete variable domain (other parts from reference TRBV30 and TRBJ2-5): SQTIHQWPATLVQPVGSPLSLECTVEGTSNPNLYWYRQAAGRGLQLLFYSVGIGQISSEVPQNLSASRPQDRQFILSSKKLLLSDSGFYLCAWSVQGGVQETQYFGPGTRLLVL.

V gene TRBV11-3 combines with J gene TRBJ2-3; D may match TRBD1 or TRBD2 (7 bases each). Trimming removed 5 bases from V and 5 bases from J, with 17 bases in between. Germline CDR1 SGHNT, CDR2 YENEEA. This CDR3 is 15 amino acids long. The CDR3 DNA reads as TGTGCCAGCAGCCTCTCAGGGGGGGCAGGAGATACGCAGTATTTT. It specifies CASSLSGGAGDTQYF.

V gene TRBV6-1 combines with J gene TRBJ1-1, with D possibly being TRBD1 (5 bases). CDR1 and CDR2 from the germline V gene are MNHNS and SASEGT. The CDR3 runs to 15 residues. V shed 3 bases and J shed 5 bases, with 16 bases lying between them. The CDR3 DNA follows: TGTGCCAGCAGTGATATCGTTAAGGGGAGAACTGAAGCTTTCTTT. Translation gives CASSDIVKGRTEAFF.

V usage is TRBV29-1 and J usage is TRBJ2-2; D tentatively reads TRBD1 or TRBD2 (6 bases each). Trimming pared 4 bases from V and 0 bases from J, leaving 18 bases between. The CDR3 has 17 residues. Germline-derived CDR1 and CDR2 are SQVTM and ANQGSEA. This CDR3 is CSVGGTSDNSNTGELFF. DNA for the CDR3: TGCAGCGTTGGCGGGACATCGGACAACTCGAACACCGGGGAGCTGTTTTTT.

The CDR3 protein is CASSLAGQAGIYEQFF. The CDR3 coding sequence is TGTGCCAGCAGCTTAGCGGGACAGGCGGGTATCTATGAGCAGTTCTTC. The chain employs TRBV7-2 and TRBJ2-1, with 8 bases that match TRBD1. After removal of 0 bases from V and 8 bases from J, the junction contained 9 bases not matched to a gene. CDR3 size: 16 residues. Per germline, CDR1 SGHTA and CDR2 FQGNSA.

In its sample, this clone was seen a few times. J is TRBJ1-3 and V is TRBV30, with D hard to call. Trimming shortened V by 8 bases and J by 4 bases, and 15 bases separated the two germline ends. Germline CDR1 and CDR2: GTSNPN and SVGIG (reference sequence). This CDR3 is 13 amino acids long. This CDR3 is CATNGAGGNTIYF. The CDR3 nucleotides are TGTGCCACGAATGGAGCCGGGGGAAACACCATATATTTT.

CDR3 DNA sequence: TGTGCCAGCAGTCAGGTGTTCATGAACACTGAAGCTTTCTTT. It encodes CASSQVFMNTEAFF. This rearrangement joins TRBV2 to TRBJ1-1; D call uncertain. The CDR3 is 14 residues long. V was pared by 5 bases and J by 0 bases, with 10 bases between. Germline CDR1 and CDR2: SNHLY and FYNNEI.